One and the same sample provided the 15 T cell receptor beta chains below, sequenced in a study of shared clonotypes between healthy human individuals. Profiled with immunoSEQ multiplex PCR; TCRdb holds only in-frame clones, not every one. The profile shows a few hundred thousand clones, about 96% of them singletons. Sequenced sample: memory CD8+ T cells sorted from blood. Subset noted: CD45RO+ cells pooled with CCR7-negative TemRA cells. The receptor source for this set is a man aged 25-45 years in good health.

The chain links TRBV5-4 to TRBJ2-7; the match to TRBD2 covers 10 bases. With 4 bases clipped from V and 2 bases from J, the junction kept 6 bases outside the gene matches. The length of the CDR3 is 15 residues. The V gene's germline CDR1 is SGHNT and CDR2 YYREEE (reference sequence). The CDR3 region has the DNA TGTGCCAGCAGCCAAGGACTAGCGGAGACCTACGAGCAGTACTTC. Translated, it gives CASSQGLAETYEQYF.

Here the CDR3 DNA reads TGTGCCAGCAGCCCCTCGGGGAAGGTCACTGAAGCTTTCTTT. Residues: CASSPSGKVTEAFF. The chain combines TRBV9 with TRBJ1-1; D is unresolved. Germline CDR1 reads SGDLS; CDR2 reads YYNGEE. CDR3 size: 14 residues. V was clipped by 4 bases and J by 4 bases, with 14 bases between them. The whole variable domain, remainder taken from reference TRBV9 and TRBJ1-1, is DSGVTQTPKHLITATGQRVTLRCSPRSGDLSVYWYQQSLDQGLQFLIQYYNGEERAKGNILERFSAQQFPDLHSELNLSSLELGDSALYFCASSPSGKVTEAFFGQGTRLTVV.

The gene calls are TRBV4-2 and TRBJ2-4; D is perhaps TRBD2 (6 bases). The length of the CDR3 is 17 residues. Trimming cost V 0 bases and J 0 bases, with 12 bases left between them. Germline values: CDR1 LGHNA, CDR2 YNFKEQ. CDR3 sequence: CASSQDWRDLAKNIQYF. As DNA, the CDR3 is TGTGCCAGCAGCCAAGACTGGAGGGACTTAGCCAAAAACATTCAGTACTTC.

The rearrangement links TRBV7-3 to TRBJ2-1, with 10 nucleotides matching TRBD2. Losses at the gene ends were 0 bases for V and 8 bases for J; bases not matched to a gene: 13. CDR1 and CDR2 from the germline V gene are SGHTA and FQGTGA. The CDR3 totals 18 residues. The CDR3 DNA sequence: TGTGCCAGCAGCTTAACGTTGCCTCTAGCGGGAGTACCTTATGAGCAGTTCTTC. It yields the protein CASSLTLPLAGVPYEQFF.

This chain connects TRBV10-3 to TRBJ1-5, with D possibly being TRBD1 (6 bases). The germline V and J ends were trimmed by 4 bases and 7 bases, with 11 bases remaining between them. The V gene's germline CDR1 is ENHRY and CDR2 SYGVKD. This CDR3 contains 13 residues. CDR3 protein: CAISGTDKQPQHF. CDR3 in DNA: TGTGCCATCAGTGGGACAGATAAACAGCCCCAGCATTTT.

CDR3 nucleotide sequence: TGCGCCAGCAGCTTGAGGGGAGGGCTGGAGACCCAGTACTTC. Translating it yields CASSLRGGLETQYF. V is TRBV5-1 and J is TRBJ2-5; 7 bases match TRBD2. J was trimmed by 5 bases and V by 1 base; bases with no gene match: 5. The CDR3 is 14 residues long. Per the germline V gene, CDR1 is SGHRS and CDR2 is YFSETQ.

This chain joins TRBV30 and TRBJ2-7; D is ambiguous. V was pared by 0 bases and J by 1 base, with 10 bases between. Germline CDR1 is GTSNPN and CDR2 is SVGIG (reference sequence). This CDR3 contains 14 residues. DNA for the CDR3: TGTGCCTGGAGTGTACATGTCGGTTCCTACGAGCAGTACTTC. This sequence encodes CAWSVHVGSYEQYF.

The chain links TRBV7-3 to TRBJ2-3, with TRBD2 identical over 12 bases. CDR1 SGHTA and CDR2 FQGTGA come from the germline V gene. Trimming at V came to 5 bases and at J to 6 bases, leaving 9 bases not matched to a gene. The CDR3 is made up of 16 amino acids. The CDR3 DNA is TGTGCCAGCAGCGAGACTAGCGGGAGCGTGGGGGATACGCAGTATTTT. Protein: CASSETSGSVGDTQYF.

This clone was detected only once. The chain uses TRBV19 and TRBJ2-7; 10 bases agree with TRBD1. The CDR3 runs to 15 residues. V shed 5 bases, J shed 3 bases, and the junction held 7 bases outside the gene matches. Germline lookup yields CDR1 LNHDA and CDR2 SQIVND (reference sequence). CDR3 sequence reads: CASSPGTGVIYEQYF. The CDR3 region has the DNA TGTGCCAGTAGTCCCGGGACAGGGGTGATCTACGAGCAGTACTTC.

The chain joins TRBV27 to TRBJ2-2; 7 bases are a match to TRBD1. From germline, CDR1 is MNHEY and CDR2 SMNVEV (reference sequence). There are 14 residues in the CDR3. Unmatched junction bases numbered 3, after V lost 7 bases and J lost 1 base. CDR3 coding DNA: TGTGCCAGCACGGGACAGCTGAACACCGGGGAGCTGTTTTTT. Its translation is CASTGQLNTGELFF.

The chain is built from TRBV6-5 and TRBJ1-1; tentative D call: TRBD1 (6 bases). Germline CDR1 and CDR2: MNHEY and SVGAGI. This CDR3 has 15 residues. The V and J ends lost 6 bases and 1 base respectively, with 15 bases between them. CDR3 sequence: CASSQQPTGNTEAFF. Here the CDR3 DNA reads TGTGCCAGCAGCCAACAACCGACAGGGAACACTGAAGCTTTCTTT.

CDR3 region: CAHGTSAFQETQYF. The CDR3, as DNA: TGTGCCCACGGGACTAGCGCCTTCCAAGAGACCCAGTACTTC. The chain uses TRBV30 and TRBJ2-5; TRBD2 matches at 10 bases. Trimming cost V 8 bases and J 1 base; bases outside gene matches: 7. From germline, CDR1 is GTSNPN and CDR2 SVGIG (reference sequence). The CDR3 has 14 residues.

The rearrangement uses TRBV18 and TRBJ1-5; 10 bases match TRBD1. From germline, CDR1 is KGHSH and CDR2 LQKENI. The J segment lost 2 bases and the V segment lost 4 bases, leaving 2 bases of the junction unmatched. The CDR3 loop spans 15 amino acids. Written as DNA, the CDR3 is TGTGCCAGCTCACGGGACAGGGGACGCAATCAGCCCCAGCATTTT. It encodes CASSRDRGRNQPQHF.

The CDR3 protein is CASSKRGTYEQYF. The CDR3, as DNA: TGTGCCAGCAGCAAGAGGGGGACCTACGAGCAGTACTTC. The chain employs TRBV9 and TRBJ2-7, with D perhaps matching TRBD1 (6 bases). Germline V CDR1 and CDR2: SGDLS, YYNGEE. There are 13 residues in the CDR3. The germline V and J ends were trimmed by 4 bases and 2 bases, with 10 bases remaining between them.

The rearrangement uses TRBV5-1 and TRBJ2-1; 10 nucleotides agree with TRBD2. Germline CDR1 and CDR2: SGHRS and YFSETQ. There are 18 residues in the CDR3. Trimming took 2 bases from V and 4 from J; bases not matched to a gene: 12. CDR3 protein: CASSFYGSSGGLYNEQFF. For the CDR3, the DNA is TGCGCCAGCAGCTTCTATGGGTCTAGCGGGGGCCTGTACAATGAGCAGTTCTTC.